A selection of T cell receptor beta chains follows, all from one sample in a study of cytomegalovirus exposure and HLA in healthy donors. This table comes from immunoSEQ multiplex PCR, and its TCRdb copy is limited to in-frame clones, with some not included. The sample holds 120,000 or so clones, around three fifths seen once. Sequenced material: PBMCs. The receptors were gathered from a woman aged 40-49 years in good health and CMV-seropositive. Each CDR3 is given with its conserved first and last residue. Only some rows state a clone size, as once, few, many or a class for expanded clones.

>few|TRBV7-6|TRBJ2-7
CASSLARQAEQYF
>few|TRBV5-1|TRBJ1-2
CASSLGTVEAGYTF
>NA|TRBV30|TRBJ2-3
CAWASRSSATDTQYF
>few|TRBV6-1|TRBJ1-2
CASRPPGQGFDGYTF
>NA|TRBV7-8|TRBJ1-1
CASQAYSNTEAFF
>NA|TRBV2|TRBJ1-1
CASSGQMNTEAFF
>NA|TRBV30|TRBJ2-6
CAWGSGGANVLTF
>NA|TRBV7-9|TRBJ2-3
CASSPQASLYF
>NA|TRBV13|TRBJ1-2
CASSSYISGQVNGYTF
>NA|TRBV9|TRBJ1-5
CASSMTGVNQPQHF
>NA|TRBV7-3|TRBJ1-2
CASSLTSTNPDGYTF
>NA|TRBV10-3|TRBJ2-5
CAISTTEYQETQYF
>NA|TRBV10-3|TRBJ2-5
CAISASQETQYF
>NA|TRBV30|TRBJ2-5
CAWSSRFQETQYF
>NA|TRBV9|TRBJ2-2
CASSVAGGSNTGELFF
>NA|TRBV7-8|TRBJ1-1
CASSSQPLVRADTEAFF
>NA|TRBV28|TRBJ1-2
CASRGWTGGNYGYPF
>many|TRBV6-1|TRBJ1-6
CASSEDRNLGNSPLHF
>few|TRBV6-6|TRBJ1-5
CASTDRGNQPQHF
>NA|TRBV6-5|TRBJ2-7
CASGGAHSYEQYF
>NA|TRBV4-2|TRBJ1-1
CASSNTDRGPGNTEAFF
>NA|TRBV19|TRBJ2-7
CASSPFGDHYEQYF
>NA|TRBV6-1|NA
CASSEMGHSSYEQYF